This TCR beta chain was sequenced in a study of graft-versus-host responses after intestinal transplantation. About the research overall: Anti-thymocyte globulin induction preceded two to four years of tacrolimus and steroid maintenance in all recipients. Overall study results and limits: Individuals who had graft-donor T cell macrochimerism had allografts that showed high graft-versus-host to host-versus-graft clonal ratios. Some GvH clones were seen earlier in gut or blood, suggesting intestinal origin.

This clone was seen once. Its antigen remains unknown. Only in-frame clones appear in the TCRdb table, and some are missing; sequencing was by immunoSEQ multiplex PCR. The sample has fewer than 55,000 clones, roughly 96% seen once. This receptor was taken from a human donor who was the organ donor for an intestinal transplant. The specimen comprised unstimulated CD8+ T cells sorted from spleen or lymph node cells, sampled before transplant.

CDR3 DNA sequence: TGCAGCGACCGGGAGGGTTCCTACAATGAGCAGTTCTTC. Its translation is CSDREGSYNEQFF. The gene calls are TRBV29-1 and TRBJ2-1; 8 bases are a match to TRBD2. This CDR3 region has 13 residues. Per germline, CDR1 SQVTM and CDR2 ANQGSEA. J lost 1 base, V lost 7 bases, and 3 bases had no gene match.